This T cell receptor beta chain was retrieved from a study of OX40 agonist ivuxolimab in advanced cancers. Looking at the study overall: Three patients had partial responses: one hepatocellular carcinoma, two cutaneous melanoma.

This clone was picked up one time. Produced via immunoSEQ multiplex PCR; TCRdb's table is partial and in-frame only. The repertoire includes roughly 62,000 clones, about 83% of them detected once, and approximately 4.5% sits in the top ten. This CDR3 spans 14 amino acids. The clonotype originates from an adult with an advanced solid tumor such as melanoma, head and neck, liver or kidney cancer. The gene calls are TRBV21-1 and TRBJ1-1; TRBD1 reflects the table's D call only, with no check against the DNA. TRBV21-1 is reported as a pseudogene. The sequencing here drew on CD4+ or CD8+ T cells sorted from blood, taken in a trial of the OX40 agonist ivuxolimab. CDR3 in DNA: TGTGCCAGCAGCTTACAGGGTCTGAACACTGAAGCTTTCTTT. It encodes CASSLQGLNTEAFF.